Below are 30 T cell receptor beta chains sequenced from a single sample in a study of T cells after yellow fever vaccination. TCRdb reprocessed the 5' RACE reads via MiXCR and lists one record per CDR3 protein. The repertoire holds hundreds of thousands of distinct CDR3 sequences, more than 3% seen once, with about a quarter in the top ten. The sequencing used PBMCs, collected on the day of the yellow fever booster vaccination. The receptors were sampled from a man between 18 and 29 years old who received the YFV17D yellow fever vaccine.

The chain combines TRBV6-6 with TRBJ1-4; D may be TRBD1 (5 bases). CDR1 is MNHNY and CDR2 is SVGAGI in the germline V gene (reference sequence). V lost 2 bases to trimming and J lost 3 bases, with 10 bases between them. The CDR3 has 15 amino acids. The chain's CDR3 is CASSYGAHSNEKLFF. The CDR3 nucleotides are TGTGCCAGCAGTTACGGGGCACACTCTAATGAAAAACTGTTTTTT.

This clonotype was observed a few times. The chain joins TRBV2 to TRBJ2-1; 8 bases are shared with TRBD2. The trim removed 0 bases at V and 4 bases at J, leaving 2 bases unmatched. The length of the CDR3 is 15 residues. Germline V gene data show CDR1 as SNHLY and CDR2 as FYNNEI. The CDR3 DNA follows: TGTGCCAGCAGTGAAGCCGGGGGGGCGTACAATGAGCAGTTCTTC. Translation gives CASSEAGGAYNEQFF.

In its sample, this clonotype was seen many times. The chain employs TRBV7-2 and TRBJ2-1; 11 nucleotides align to TRBD1. The V and J ends lost 3 bases and 9 bases, in that order; junction bases with no gene match: 7. The length of the CDR3 is 15 residues. Germline CDR1 SGHTA, CDR2 FQGNSA. CDR3 amino acids: CASSLGTGGFTEQFF. The CDR3 coding sequence is TGTGCCAGCAGCTTGGGGACAGGGGGGTTCACTGAGCAGTTCTTC.

The V call is TRBV2, the J call TRBJ1-5; no clear D. V lost 6 bases and J lost 3, with 12 bases in between. Looked up from germline, CDR1 is SNHLY and CDR2 is FYNNEI. This CDR3 has 14 residues. The CDR3: CASSQEGFNQPQHF. The CDR3 nucleotides read TGTGCCAGCAGCCAGGAGGGCTTCAATCAGCCCCAGCATTTT. The full variable domain, its missing parts supplied by reference TRBV2 and TRBJ1-5, is EPEVTQTPSHQVTQMGQEVILRCVPISNHLYFYWYRQILGQKVEFLVSFYNNEISEKSEIFDDQFSVERPDGSNFTLKIRSTKLEDSAMYFCASSQEGFNQPQHFGDGTRLSIL.

There are many counts of this clonotype. The chain links TRBV5-1 to TRBJ2-1, with a tentative D call TRBD1 (6 bases). With 0 bases removed from V and 5 bases from J, the gap between germline ends came to 12 bases. The germline CDR1 and CDR2 sequences are SGHRS and YFSETQ. The CDR3 contains 15 residues. The DNA for the CDR3 is TGCGCCAGCAGCTTGGGGCAGGGGCCCCACAATGAGCAGTTCTTC. The encoded protein is CASSLGQGPHNEQFF.

This clonotype was seen ten or more times. V and J are TRBV7-8 and TRBJ2-7; a possible D gene is TRBD1 (6 bases). The CDR3 has 14 amino acids. Per germline, CDR1 SGHVS and CDR2 FQNEAQ. Trimming removed 6 bases from V and 0 bases from J, with 12 bases in between. The CDR3, as DNA: TGTGCCAGCAGGCCCGACAGGCACTCCTACGAGCAGTACGTC. This translates into CASRPDRHSYEQYV.

At least ten counts were recorded for this clonotype. The chain joins TRBV7-9 to TRBJ2-5, with 10 bases aligning to TRBD2. This CDR3 has 15 amino acids. With V trimmed by 4 bases and J by 3 bases, 5 bases remained unmatched. CDR1 and CDR2 (germline): SEHNR, FQNEAQ (reference sequence). The DNA of the CDR3 is TGTGCCAGCAGCTCCTGGACTAGCGGAGAAGAGACCCAGTACTTC. Its protein product is CASSSWTSGEETQYF.

This clonotype was seen many times. This chain connects TRBV21-1 to TRBJ1-6; the table's D gene call, TRBD1, was not cross checked with the DNA. TRBV21-1 is tagged as a pseudogene. The length of the CDR3 is 14 residues. For the CDR3, the DNA is TGTGCCAGCAGCAAGAGTAGGGACAGCAAACCCCTCCACTTT. It encodes CASSKSRDSKPLHF.

Only a few counts were recorded for this clonotype. The V gene is TRBV24-1, the J gene TRBJ2-3; 13 bases line up with TRBD2. This CDR3 comprises 18 residues. The germline CDR1 and CDR2 sequences are KGHDR and SFDVKD. Losses at the gene ends were 3 bases for V and 10 bases for J; bases not matched to a gene: 15. Written as DNA, the CDR3 is TGTGCCACCAGTGATCGAACGACTAGCGGGGGGTCCCCGGGGGCGCAGTATTTT. It translates to CATSDRTTSGGSPGAQYF.

This clonotype occurred many times. This rearrangement joins TRBV7-9 to TRBJ2-3; no clear D gene. The CDR3 is 12 amino acids. Trimming shortened V by 7 bases and J by 3 bases, and 8 bases separated the two germline ends. CDR1 is SEHNR and CDR2 is FQNEAQ in the germline V gene (reference sequence). CDR3 loop: CASISSTDTQYF. DNA of the CDR3: TGTGCCAGCATAAGTTCGACAGATACGCAGTATTTT.

This chain connects TRBV4-3 to TRBJ1-6; D not certain. V shed 4 bases and J shed 9 bases, with 19 bases lying between them. CDR3 length equals 16 residues. Germline lookup yields CDR1 LGHNA and CDR2 YSLEER. CDR3 sequence: CASSPTLPAHGSPLHF. The CDR3 bases are TGCGCCAGCAGCCCCACCCTTCCGGCCCATGGTTCACCCCTCCACTTT.

A word on this clonotype: One end of the junction is discordant with germline, which a read error may explain. The chain carries TRBV28 and TRBJ1-2; a weak D match, TRBD1 (5 bases). Looked up from germline, CDR1 is MDHEN and CDR2 is SYDVKM. CDR3 length: 14 residues. The CDR3 DNA follows: TGTGCCAGCAGTCCCCCCGCAGGGAACTATGGCTACTCCTTC. Its protein is CASSPPAGNYGYSF.

This clonotype turned up a few times. The V gene is TRBV9, the J gene TRBJ2-3; TRBD2 aligns across 7 bases. Germline assignment: CDR1 SGDLS and CDR2 YYNGEE. Unmatched junction bases numbered 4, after V lost 7 bases and J lost 5 bases. The CDR3 covers 12 residues. The CDR3 DNA follows: TGTGCCAGCGGGGGGGGTGTAGATACGCAGTATTTT. This codes for CASGGGVDTQYF.

There are many counts of this clonotype. The rearrangement joins TRBV20-1 to TRBJ2-5; perhaps TRBD2 as D (6 bases). This CDR3 has 14 residues. Between the trimmed V and J ends, which lost 3 bases and 0 bases, there was a span of 11 bases. Germline values: CDR1 DFQATT, CDR2 SNEGSKA (reference sequence). The CDR3 sequence: CSARGGNYQETQYF. DNA for the CDR3: TGCAGTGCTAGGGGGGGAAACTACCAAGAGACCCAGTACTTC.

This clonotype appeared a few times. The chain employs TRBV4-1 and TRBJ2-7; D is possibly TRBD1 (7 bases). Germline V lookup: CDR1 MGHRA, CDR2 YSYEKL. The CDR3 totals 15 residues. Trimming shortened V by 4 bases and J by 0 bases, and 13 bases separated the two germline ends. The CDR3 reads CASSLRGESSYEQYF. In DNA form, the CDR3 reads TGCGCCAGCAGCCTCAGGGGGGAAAGCTCCTACGAGCAGTACTTC.

This clonotype was detected many times. The chain uses TRBV12-3 or TRBV12-4 and TRBJ2-1; 8 bases fit TRBD1. The V gene end was trimmed by 6 bases and the J gene end by 0 bases; junction bases not matched to a gene: 4. This CDR3 is built from 15 residues. CDR3 DNA: TGTGCCAGCAGCCCGGGACAGGACTCCTACAATGAGCAGTTCTTC. Its translation is CASSPGQDSYNEQFF.

This clonotype was seen repeatedly, ten times or more. The gene calls are TRBV7-2 and TRBJ1-1, with 9 nucleotides matching TRBD1. The ends lost 5 bases at V and 4 bases at J; junction bases unmatched: 5. CDR1 is SGHTA, CDR2 FQGNSA, per germline. The length of the CDR3 is 14 residues. The CDR3 nucleotides read TGTGCCAGCAGCATTGACAGGGGGATCACTGAAGCTTTCTTT. As protein: CASSIDRGITEAFF. Drawing the rest from reference TRBV7-2 and TRBJ1-1, the complete variable domain is GAGVSQSPSNKVTEKGKDVELRCDPISGHTALYWYRQSLGQGLEFLIYFQGNSAPDKSGLPSDRFSAERTGGSVSTLTIQRTQQEDSAVYLCASSIDRGITEAFFGQGTRLTVV.

This clonotype was observed many times. V usage is TRBV7-2 and J usage is TRBJ2-1; D unclear. The CDR3 contains 11 residues. Germline CDR1 is SGHTA and CDR2 is FQGNSA. Trimming pared 6 bases from V and 4 bases from J, leaving 4 bases between. CDR3 in amino acids: CASRPYNEQFF. In nucleotides, the CDR3 is TGTGCCAGCAGGCCTTACAATGAGCAGTTCTTC.

This clonotype was seen at least ten times. J is TRBJ2-1 and V is TRBV3-1; possible D gene TRBD2, 7 bases. V lost 0 bases to trimming and J lost 3 bases, with 12 bases between them. This CDR3 spans 16 amino acids. CDR1 LGHDT and CDR2 YNNKEL come from the germline V gene (reference sequence). DNA for the CDR3: TGTGCCAGCAGCCAAGAAAGGGGGGGCCTCTACAATGAGCAGTTCTTC. Translation gives CASSQERGGLYNEQFF.

The chain employs TRBV12-3 or TRBV12-4 and TRBJ1-5; D gene ambiguous. CDR3 length: 16 amino acids. V was cut by 1 base and J by 0 bases, with 10 bases left in between. The CDR3 sequence: CASSLGHVDSNQPQHF. DNA of the CDR3: TGTGCCAGCAGTTTAGGTCACGTGGATAGCAATCAGCCCCAGCATTTT.

The sample holds many counts of this clonotype. This chain links TRBV20-1 with TRBJ2-5, with TRBD2 identical over 8 bases. Germline CDR1 and CDR2: DFQATT and SNEGSKA (reference sequence). The CDR3 covers 14 residues. J lost 5 bases, V lost 5 bases, and 10 bases had no gene match. The CDR3 nucleotides are TGCAGTGCTCGAGGCGGCGGGGGGACGGAGACCCAGTACTTC. Its protein is CSARGGGGTETQYF.

The chain is built from TRBV24-1 and TRBJ2-7, with 7 positions matching TRBD1. The germline gives CDR1 KGHDR, CDR2 SFDVKD. V shed 7 bases, J shed 5 bases, and the junction held 4 bases outside the gene matches. The CDR3 sequence is 12 residues long. CDR3 DNA sequence: TGTGCCACCAGAACAGGGGACCACGAGCAGTACGTC. This codes for CATRTGDHEQYV.

The V and J genes are TRBV28 and TRBJ2-3, with D hard to call. The CDR3 consists of 14 residues. The V gene lost 7 bases and the J gene lost 2 bases, with 13 bases spanning the gap. Germline V gives CDR1 MDHEN, CDR2 SYDVKM. CDR3 sequence: CASISPSATDTQYF. In DNA, the CDR3 is TGTGCCAGCATCTCCCCCTCCGCCACAGATACGCAGTATTTT.

The J gene is TRBJ2-3, the V gene TRBV12-3 or TRBV12-4, with D unclear. The CDR3 covers 12 residues. V was cut by 6 bases and J by 6 bases, with 10 bases left in between. The CDR3 sequence is CASSHGRDTQYF. CDR3 coding DNA: TGTGCCAGCAGCCACGGGCGGGATACGCAGTATTTT.

This clonotype occurred many times. The chain carries TRBV6-5 and TRBJ2-1, with TRBD2 as a possible D gene (6 bases). The V and J ends lost 6 bases and 6 bases respectively, with 15 bases between them. There are 14 residues in the CDR3. Looked up from germline, CDR1 is MNHEY and CDR2 is SVGAGI. CDR3 sequence (DNA): TGTGCCAGCAGACCGGACTACACCGGCAATGAGCAGTTCTTC. Its translation: CASRPDYTGNEQFF.

This clonotype was seen ten or more times. The chain uses TRBV5-4 and TRBJ2-1; 9 bases align to TRBD1. Germline CDR1 reads SGHNT; CDR2 reads YYREEE (reference sequence). This CDR3 comprises 20 residues. V shed 0 bases, J shed 4 bases, and the junction held 17 bases outside the gene matches. CDR3 amino acids: CASSLAWPDPRTGVYNEQFF. CDR3 nucleotides: TGTGCCAGCAGCTTGGCGTGGCCGGATCCCAGGACAGGGGTTTACAATGAGCAGTTCTTC.

At least ten counts were recorded for this clonotype. This chain connects TRBV4-1 to TRBJ2-1; possible D gene TRBD2, 5 bases. Trimming took 2 bases from V and 9 from J, leaving 11 bases between them. Germline lookup yields CDR1 MGHRA and CDR2 YSYEKL. This CDR3 contains 13 residues. The CDR3 spells CASSQYGESEQFF. The CDR3 DNA sequence: TGCGCCAGCAGCCAATATGGGGAGAGTGAGCAGTTCTTC.

This clonotype came up a few times. V and J are TRBV7-2 and TRBJ1-1; D perhaps matches TRBD1 (6 bases). The germline V gene encodes CDR1 SGHTA and CDR2 FQGNSA. This CDR3 has 14 amino acids. The V end lost 3 bases, the J end lost 5 bases, and 13 bases lay between the germline ends. The DNA for the CDR3 is TGTGCCAGCAGCTTTGGGGCAGGGGTAACTGAAGCTTTCTTT. Its protein product is CASSFGAGVTEAFF.

The rearrangement joins TRBV7-9 to TRBJ1-1, with D tentatively TRBD1 (6 bases). There are 13 residues in the CDR3. V lost 1 base, J lost 7 bases, and 10 bases lay in between. The germline V gene encodes CDR1 SEHNR and CDR2 FQNEAQ (reference sequence). The CDR3 DNA reads TGTGCCAGCAGCTTAGAGGGACACAGTGAAGCTTTCTTT. Amino acids: CASSLEGHSEAFF.

This clonotype was counted ten times or more. This rearrangement joins TRBV20-1 to TRBJ2-3, with D unresolved. The CDR3 loop spans 14 amino acids. CDR1 is DFQATT, CDR2 SNEGSKA, per germline (reference sequence). V was trimmed by 1 base and J by 3 bases, leaving 11 bases between them. CDR3 nucleotides: TGCAGTGCTAGAGCCCCTAGTAGGACAGATACGCAGTATTTT. Translating it yields CSARAPSRTDTQYF.